What follows are 17 T cell receptor beta chains derived from one specimen sequenced in a study of identical twins (dated by TCRdb to the mid-2010s). The library was obtained by 5' RACE. Sequencing took place on an Illumina HiSeq 2000. TCRdb reran the public reads through fastp at Q25 and MiXCR, keeping productive beta chains. Identical CDR3 proteins give one entry, which carries the most common genes and DNA. The sample records some 790,000 distinct CDR3 sequences, 15% to 20% of which are singletons. The top ten clonotypes cover around 13% of the sample. These data are also associated with another study on T cells expressing NK-cell markers.

The sample consisted of PBMCs. These receptors came from a woman younger than 35 in good health.

V and J are TRBV20-1 and TRBJ2-3; D is uncertain. CDR3 length: 14 residues. V dropped 4 bases and J dropped 2 bases, with 13 bases sitting between them. Germline assignment: CDR1 DFQATT and CDR2 SNEGSKA (reference sequence). CDR3 residues: CSAIGQVLTDTQYF. The CDR3, as DNA: TGCAGTGCTATCGGGCAGGTACTCACAGATACGCAGTATTTT.

J is TRBJ2-7 and V is TRBV7-2; no reliable D call. In germline, CDR1 is SGHTA, CDR2 FQGNSA. This CDR3 is built from 15 residues. The V end lost 5 bases, the J end lost 0 bases, and 14 bases lay between the germline ends. The CDR3 region is CASSRNPVGSYEQYF. In DNA, the CDR3 is TGTGCCAGCAGCCGCAACCCTGTAGGCTCCTACGAGCAGTACTTC.

The rearrangement links TRBV27 to TRBJ2-7; no reliable D call. Looked up from germline, CDR1 is MNHEY and CDR2 is SMNVEV (reference sequence). There are 12 residues in the CDR3. Trimming shortened V by 5 bases and J by 4 bases, and 9 bases separated the two germline ends. The DNA for the CDR3 is TGTGCCAGCAGTCCCATAGGGTACGAGCAGTACTTC. Protein: CASSPIGYEQYF.

The chain recombines TRBV21-1 with TRBJ2-1. TRBV21-1 is given as a pseudogene. There are 16 residues in the CDR3. DNA of the CDR3: TGTGCCAGCAGCAAACTTCGGGGTCGGGCCTACAATGAGCAGTTCTTC. Protein: CASSKLRGRAYNEQFF.

CDR3 residues: CASSLRMEEAFF. As DNA, the CDR3 is TGTGCCAGCAGCTTAAGGATGGAGGAGGCTTTCTTT. The chain joins TRBV7-9 to TRBJ1-1; no clear D gene. The V gene's germline CDR1 is SEHNR and CDR2 FQNEAQ (reference sequence). V was clipped by 2 bases and J by 11 bases, with 12 bases between them. The CDR3 consists of 12 residues.

In its sample, this clonotype was seen a few times. The chain has TRBV15 and TRBJ2-1; possibly TRBD1 or TRBD2 for D (5 bases each). The CDR3 runs to 14 residues. Trimming left V 3 bases short and J 8 bases short, with 14 bases between. The V gene's germline CDR1 is LNHNV and CDR2 YYDKDF (reference sequence). The CDR3 loop reads CATSRGVKGDEQFF. The CDR3 nucleotides are TGTGCCACCAGCAGGGGGGTTAAGGGTGATGAGCAGTTCTTC.

This clonotype was counted many times. The J gene is TRBJ2-1, the V gene TRBV7-9; TRBD2 matches at 9 bases. Trimming at V came to 4 bases and at J to 7 bases, leaving 8 bases not matched to a gene. The CDR3 spans 15 residues. Germline V lookup: CDR1 SEHNR, CDR2 FQNEAQ (reference sequence). Written as DNA, the CDR3 is TGTGCCAGCAGCTCGTTAGCGGGAGTGAGGAATGAGCAGTTCTTC. It translates to CASSSLAGVRNEQFF.

The rearrangement joins TRBV12-3 or TRBV12-4 to TRBJ2-1; TRBD2 aligns across 8 bases. The ends lost 7 bases at V and 5 bases at J; junction bases unmatched: 7. CDR3 length: 14 amino acids. The CDR3 DNA reads as TGTGCCAGCAATCGTCTAGCGGGCAACAATGAGCAGTTCTTC. This codes for CASNRLAGNNEQFF.

Comment on this clonotype: An end of the junction differs from the germline gene, which may be a read error. The rearrangement links TRBV5-6 to TRBJ2-2; 8 bases align to TRBD2. Germline values: CDR1 SGHDT, CDR2 YYEEEE. The CDR3 consists of 17 residues. The CDR3 here is CASSGPPTPIKAGDLFF. The DNA for the CDR3 is TGTGCCAGCAGCGGACCACCTACACCGATAAAAGCGGGGGATCTGTTTTTT.

The chain couples TRBV20-1 to TRBJ2-5, with D uncertain. This CDR3 is built from 13 residues. V shed 6 bases and J shed 2 bases, with 13 bases lying between them. Germline loops: CDR1 DFQATT, CDR2 SNEGSKA (reference sequence). The CDR3 protein is CSATVTVQETQYF. CDR3 bases: TGCAGTGCCACTGTCACGGTACAAGAGACCCAGTACTTC.

The chain carries TRBV10-3 and TRBJ1-2; TRBD1 agrees at 8 bases. CDR1 is ENHRY and CDR2 is SYGVKD in the germline V gene. Trimming cost V 1 base and J 2 bases; bases outside gene matches: 12. There are 18 residues in the CDR3. The CDR3 DNA reads as TGTGCCATCAGTGAGTTTTCCCGGGACAGGCAATCAAACTATGGCTACACCTTC. Translation gives CAISEFSRDRQSNYGYTF.

This clonotype came up a few times. V usage is TRBV11-2 and J usage is TRBJ2-1; TRBD2 is a possible D gene (6 bases). V shed 1 base and J shed 0 bases, with 16 bases lying between them. The CDR3 extends over 18 amino acids. Per the germline V gene, CDR1 is SGHAT and CDR2 is FQNNGV. CDR3 coding DNA: TGTGCCAGCAGCTTAGTAGCGGCATTTTCAAGCTCCTACAATGAGCAGTTCTTC. Residues: CASSLVAAFSSSYNEQFF.

The DNA for the CDR3 is TGCAGTGCGACAGACGGGGGCAGCTCCTACAATGAGCAGTTCTTC. Its protein is CSATDGGSSYNEQFF. The rearrangement links TRBV20-1 to TRBJ2-1, with D tentatively TRBD1 or TRBD2 (6 bases each). Germline CDR1 reads DFQATT; CDR2 reads SNEGSKA (reference sequence). The CDR3 contains 15 residues. Between the trimmed V and J ends, which lost 6 bases and 0 bases, there was a span of 15 bases.

This chain uses TRBV6-2 or TRBV6-3 with TRBJ2-1; D not certain. The CDR3 sequence is 15 residues long. The germline CDR1 and CDR2 sequences are MNHEY and SVGEGT. Between the trimmed V and J ends, which lost 6 bases and 6 bases, there was a span of 18 bases. CDR3 nucleotide sequence: TGTGCCAGCAGGACGGACGAGAGTCCGGCCAATGAGCAGTTCTTC. Translation gives CASRTDESPANEQFF.

This clonotype showed up just a few times. CDR3 sequence: CATSGDRTNYGYTF. CDR3 sequence (DNA): TGTGCCACCAGCGGGGACAGGACTAACTATGGCTACACCTTC. The chain recombines TRBV15 with TRBJ1-2, with 8 bases fitting TRBD1. V gave up 5 bases and J gave up 0 bases; unmatched junction bases: 2. This CDR3 is 14 amino acids long. CDR1 LNHNV and CDR2 YYDKDF come from the germline V gene (reference sequence).

CDR3 sequence reads: CASSSGGAYGYTF. As DNA, the CDR3 is TGTGCCAGCAGTTCAGGGGGCGCCTATGGCTACACCTTC. The J gene is TRBJ1-2, the V gene TRBV2, with 8 bases identical to TRBD1. This CDR3 spans 13 amino acids. The V and J ends lost 5 bases and 4 bases, in that order; junction bases with no gene match: 3. Germline CDR1 SNHLY, CDR2 FYNNEI.

There are a few counts of this clonotype. The rearrangement uses TRBV21-1 and TRBJ2-5. TRBV21-1 constitutes a pseudogene. The CDR3 is 15 amino acids. Here the CDR3 DNA reads TGTGCCAGCAGCAAAGCCGGGCAGCGCCAAGAGACCCAGTACTTC. Translation: CASSKAGQRQETQYF.